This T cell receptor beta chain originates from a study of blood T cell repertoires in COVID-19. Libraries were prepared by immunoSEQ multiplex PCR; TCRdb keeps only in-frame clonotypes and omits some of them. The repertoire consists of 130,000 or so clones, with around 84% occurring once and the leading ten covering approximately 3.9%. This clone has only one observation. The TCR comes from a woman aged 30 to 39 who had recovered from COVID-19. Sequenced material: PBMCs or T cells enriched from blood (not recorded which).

The CDR3 DNA is TGTGCCAGCAGTTTAGACGGGGGGAATGAAAAACTGTTTTTT. It yields the protein CASSLDGGNEKLFF. The gene calls are TRBV28 and TRBJ1-4; D possibly corresponds to TRBD1 (5 bases). Trimming stripped 2 bases from V and 5 bases from J, with 9 bases between. Germline CDR1 is MDHEN and CDR2 is SYDVKM. The length of the CDR3 is 14 residues.